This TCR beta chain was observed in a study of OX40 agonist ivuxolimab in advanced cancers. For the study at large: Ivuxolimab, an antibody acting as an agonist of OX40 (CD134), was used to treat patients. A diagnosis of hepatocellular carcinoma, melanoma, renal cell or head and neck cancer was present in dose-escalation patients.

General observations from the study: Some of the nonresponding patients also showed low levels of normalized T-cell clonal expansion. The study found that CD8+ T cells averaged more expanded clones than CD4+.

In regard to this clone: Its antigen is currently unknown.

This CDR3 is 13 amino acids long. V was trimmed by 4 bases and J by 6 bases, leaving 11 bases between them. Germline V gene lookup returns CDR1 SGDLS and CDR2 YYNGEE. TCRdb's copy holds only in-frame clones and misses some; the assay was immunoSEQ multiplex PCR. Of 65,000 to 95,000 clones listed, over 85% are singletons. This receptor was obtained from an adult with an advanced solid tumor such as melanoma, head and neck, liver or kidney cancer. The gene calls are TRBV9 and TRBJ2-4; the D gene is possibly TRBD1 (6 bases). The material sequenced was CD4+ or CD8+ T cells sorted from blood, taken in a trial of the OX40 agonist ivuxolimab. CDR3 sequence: CASSTGLGNIQYF. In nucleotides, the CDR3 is TGTGCCAGCAGCACAGGGTTGGGAAACATTCAGTACTTC.